The entry that follows covers one T cell receptor (beta chain) sequence. How the authors handled the data: Nucleated cell counts were estimated from reference gene primer amplification. Measured with immunoSEQ multiplex PCR; TCRdb has only the in-frame clones, and not every one. The DNA was the basis for D and trimming; V, J and clone size are from that table. The sample has 490,000 or so clones; approximately 86% are singletons. The sample belongs to a study of blood T cell repertoires in COVID-19. Study context: Sites across the United States, Italy and Spain contributed samples from acute and convalescent COVID-19.

Participant reports of clinical history set cohort assignment. Symptom resolution, clearance, or two negative PCRs marked the recovered donors of Cohort 3. The CDR3 consists of 13 residues. The germline V gene encodes CDR1 MDHEN and CDR2 SYDVKM. V was shortened by 5 bases and J by 4 bases, with 11 bases between the two germline ends. Input material: PBMCs or T cells enriched from blood (not recorded which). This clonotype was obtained from a woman aged 60-70 years who had recovered from COVID-19. This sequence joins TRBV28 and TRBJ1-2; perhaps TRBD1 as D (5 bases). CDR3 DNA: TGTGCCAGCAGTCCACAGGTCGGCTATGGCTACACCTTC. This sequence encodes CASSPQVGYGYTF.